Below are 2 T cell receptor beta chains sequenced from a single sample in a study of blood T cell repertoires in COVID-19. TCRdb keeps only in-frame clones here, not all; method: immunoSEQ multiplex PCR. The data contain 300,000 to 350,000 clones, around 88% of them singletons. The specimen was peripheral blood. These receptors came from a young woman with COVID-19, enrolled during active disease.

The chain carries TRBV10-3 and TRBJ2-7, with D perhaps TRBD1 (6 bases). The germline V gene has CDR1 ENHRY and CDR2 SYGVKD. The CDR3 consists of 12 residues. The DNA of the CDR3 is TGTGCCATCAGTGAGGAAGGGTCGGGACACCTTGTC. Amino acids: CAISEEGSGHLV.

The V gene is TRBV25-1, the J gene TRBJ2-5; a weak D match, TRBD2 (5 bases). V was cut by 8 bases and J by 5 bases, with 18 bases left in between. In germline, CDR1 is MGHDK, CDR2 SYGVNS. CDR3 length: 14 amino acids. The CDR3 DNA follows: TGTGCCAGCGGGTCCACGGGGTCCGGGGAGACCCAGTACTTC. It yields the protein CASGSTGSGETQYF.